The entry that follows covers one TCR beta chain sequence. This clone was counted a single time. The antigen this receptor binds is unknown. Base quality data are lacking; no much larger clone is found one base away. This sample is part of a study of blood T cell repertoires in COVID-19 (dated by TCRdb to the early 2020s). Regarding the study in general: Collaborator samples came from the United States, Italy and Spain and covered acute and convalescent phases of COVID-19. A freely available public database, intended as a resource for researchers studying the immune response to SARS-CoV-2, is where the repertoires were released. Nearly every sample came with metadata listing a de-identified subject ID, COVID-19 status, age in years and sex. The prospective study material was composed of cDNA or gDNA derived from T cells, B-cell-depleted T cells, or PBMCs. Samples came from the ongoing ImmuneRACE study (first 160 participants) plus 1,254 subjects from 6 global collaborators. Where available, HLA class I and class II types were taken from metadata supplied by the sample provider and were not determined by assay-based typing. Subjects who had been exposed to COVID-19, were actively infected with it, or had recovered from it provided the deeply sampled blood TCRbeta repertoires that made up the dataset.

Study-wide findings and limitations: How much clinical and demographic metadata was included differed by source and by participant, and the metadata was provided uncurated.

The CDR3 spans 16 residues, from the cysteine through the phenylalanine. Only CDR3 DNA is held: 48 bases, read in frame from base 1. Germline trimming: 1 base from V, 4 bases from J; junction bases outside gene matches: 5. From a lookup of the germline V gene, CDR1 and CDR2 are SGHTA and FQGNSA. Enrolling through a virtual design, the prospective study's participants ranged in age from roughly 18 to 90 years and lived across 20 to 25 United States geographic areas. To assign participants to cohorts, the prospective study relied on clinical history that participants themselves reported in a screening survey and a study questionnaire. Recovered participants in ImmuneRACE Cohort 3 were defined by two consecutive negative NP/OP PCR tests, clearance by a healthcare professional, or resolution of symptoms. In the prospective study, whole blood, serum and a nasopharyngeal or oropharyngeal swab were collected from each participant by mobile phlebotomists. Additional blood draws and questionnaires over an approximately 2-month period could optionally be provided by prospective study participants. Blood samples from the prospective study were shipped frozen or at room temperature prior to DNA extraction.

The immunoSEQ Assay, a bias-controlled multiplex PCR, was used to amplify TCRbeta CDR3 regions from genomic DNA. The authors' analysis ran thus. The number of nucleated cells in each sample was estimated from the amplification of reference gene primers within the assay. To quantify the absolute abundance of each unique TCRbeta CDR3 rearrangement, sequence reads were collapsed and filtered. For each sample, productive Simpson clonality was calculated as the square root of Simpson's diversity index across productive rearrangements. TCRdb carries this immuneACCESS record with in-frame sequences only. Its versions omit some clonotypes, under half of them owing to an unresolved V gene in the studies checked, with the rest unexplained. V and J calls and clone size come straight from that table; D and trimming were deduced from the DNA. For this sample there are some 130,000 clones; around nine tenths appear just once. The leading ten clones occupy 2.3% of the sample.

The clonotype originates from a woman aged 45-60 years who had recovered from COVID-19. Sequencing was done on a sample of PBMCs or T cells enriched from blood (not recorded which). The V and J segments used are TRBV7-2 and TRBJ2-1; the central 9 bases match TRBD2. The CDR3 here reads CASSLGLAGIYNEQFF. The bases read TGTGCCAGCAGCTTAGGGCTAGCGGGGATTTACAATGAGCAGTTCTTC.